The sequence of this TCR beta chain was determined in a study of blood T cell repertoires in COVID-19. Overall study: The samples span acute and convalescent COVID-19 from the United States, Italy and Spain. Sources were T cells, B-cell-depleted T cells, or PBMCs; the material itself was cDNA or gDNA.

Original data processing: How many nucleated cells were present was estimated from reference gene primer amplification. Here immunoSEQ multiplex PCR was the method, and the copy in TCRdb shows in-frame clones only, minus some. That table is the source of V, J and clone size, and D and trimming were worked out from the DNA. The sample has 70,000 to 95,000 clones, approximately 90% seen once. Germline CDR1 is ENHRY and CDR2 is SYGVKD. The CDR3 totals 17 residues. With V trimmed by 2 bases and J by 0 bases, 7 bases remained unmatched. The TCR was taken from a woman aged 45 to 65 in a cohort sampled during active COVID-19. The specimen sequenced was peripheral blood. The chain links TRBV10-3 to TRBJ1-5; 7 nucleotides line up with TRBD1. The CDR3 DNA sequence: TGTGCCATCAGTGAGGGGGACAGAGTATATAGCAATCAGCCCCAGCATTTT. Its translation is CAISEGDRVYSNQPQHF.